What follows describes a single T cell receptor (beta chain). The data were taken from a study of blood T cell repertoires in COVID-19. At the level of the study: Material from acute and convalescent COVID-19 was sourced from the United States, Italy and Spain. The cDNA or gDNA used as material had been derived from T cells, B-cell-depleted T cells, or PBMCs.

Participant reports of clinical history set cohort assignment. Only in-frame clones appear in the TCRdb table, and some are missing; sequencing was by immunoSEQ multiplex PCR. The table records a few hundred thousand clones, around 82% of them present only once. The sample was PBMCs or T cells enriched from blood (not recorded which). This receptor was obtained from a man in his forties or fifties who had recovered from COVID-19.

This CDR3 is CASSKTSAPSHEQYF. In DNA form, the CDR3 reads TGTGCCAGCAGCAAAACTAGCGCTCCTAGCCACGAGCAGTACTTC. This chain uses TRBV7-6 with TRBJ2-7; 7 bases are shared with TRBD2. V lost 5 bases and J lost 5; bases outside the gene matches: 12. CDR1 and CDR2 (germline): SGHVS, FNYEAQ. CDR3 size: 15 residues.